This T cell receptor beta chain came from a study of T cells in tuberculosis. Germline values: CDR1 SNHLY, CDR2 FYNNEI. The junction had 5 bases not matched to a gene; V was cut back by 4 bases and J by 0 bases. This CDR3 comprises 16 residues. The table came from immunoSEQ multiplex PCR; TCRdb's copy has only in-frame clones and leaves some out. This sample has about 33,000 clones; around 93% occur once, and the top ten carry 7% to 8%. This TCR came from a donor between 5 and 29 years old with latent tuberculosis or without tuberculosis infection. Some clones in this sample may be carry-over from other donors' samples. The gene calls are TRBV2 and TRBJ2-3; 9 positions match TRBD2. What was sequenced was PBMCs. In DNA, the CDR3 is TGTGCCAGCAGTGTGGCTAGCGGGGTGAGCACAGATACGCAGTATTTT. Its protein product is CASSVASGVSTDTQYF. Variable domain in full (rest from reference TRBV2 and TRBJ2-3): EPEVTQTPSHQVTQMGQEVILRCVPISNHLYFYWYRQILGQKVEFLVSFYNNEISEKSEIFDDQFSVERPDGSNFTLKIRSTKLEDSAMYFCASSVASGVSTDTQYFGPGTRLTVL.